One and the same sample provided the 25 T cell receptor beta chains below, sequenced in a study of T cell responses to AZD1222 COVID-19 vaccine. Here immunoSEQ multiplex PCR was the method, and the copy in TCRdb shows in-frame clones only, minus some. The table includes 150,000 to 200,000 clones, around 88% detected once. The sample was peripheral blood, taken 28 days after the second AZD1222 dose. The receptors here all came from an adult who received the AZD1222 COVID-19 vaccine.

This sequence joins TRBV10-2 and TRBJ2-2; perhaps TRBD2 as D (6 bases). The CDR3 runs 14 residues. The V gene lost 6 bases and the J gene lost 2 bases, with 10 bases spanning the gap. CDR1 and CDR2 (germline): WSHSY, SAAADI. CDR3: CASREAGNTGELFF. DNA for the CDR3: TGCGCCAGCAGAGAAGCGGGTAACACCGGGGAGCTGTTTTTT.

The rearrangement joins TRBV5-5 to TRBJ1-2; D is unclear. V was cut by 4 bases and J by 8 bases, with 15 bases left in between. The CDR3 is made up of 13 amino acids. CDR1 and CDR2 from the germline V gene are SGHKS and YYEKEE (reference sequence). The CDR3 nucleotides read TGTGCCAGCAGCCTAACCGGAGAAGGGGGCTACACCTTC. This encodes CASSLTGEGGYTF.

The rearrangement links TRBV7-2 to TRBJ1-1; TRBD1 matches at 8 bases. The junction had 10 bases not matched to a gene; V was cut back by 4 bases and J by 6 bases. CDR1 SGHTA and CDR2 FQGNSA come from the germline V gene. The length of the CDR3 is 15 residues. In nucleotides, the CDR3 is TGTGCCAGCAGCTCTCGGACAGGGAGTGGTTCTGAAGCTTTCTTT. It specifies CASSSRTGSGSEAFF.

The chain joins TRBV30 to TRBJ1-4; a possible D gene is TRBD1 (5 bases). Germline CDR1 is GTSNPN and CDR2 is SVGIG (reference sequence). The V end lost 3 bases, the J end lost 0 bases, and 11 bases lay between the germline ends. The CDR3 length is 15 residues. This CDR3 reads CAWRTGTSTNEKLFF. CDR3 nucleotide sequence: TGTGCCTGGAGAACTGGGACCTCAACTAATGAAAAACTGTTTTTT. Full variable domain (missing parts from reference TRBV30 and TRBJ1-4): SQTIHQWPATLVQPVGSPLSLECTVEGTSNPNLYWYRQAAGRGLQLLFYSVGIGQISSEVPQNLSASRPQDRQFILSSKKLLLSDSGFYLCAWRTGTSTNEKLFFGSGTQLSVL.

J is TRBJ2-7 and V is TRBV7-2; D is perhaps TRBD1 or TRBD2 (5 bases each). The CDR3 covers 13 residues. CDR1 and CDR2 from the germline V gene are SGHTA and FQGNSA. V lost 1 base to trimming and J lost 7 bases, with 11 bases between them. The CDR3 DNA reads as TGTGCCAGCAGCTTAGACGGGGCGTCTGAGCAGTACTTC. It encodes CASSLDGASEQYF. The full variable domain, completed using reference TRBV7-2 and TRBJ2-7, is GAGVSQSPSNKVTEKGKDVELRCDPISGHTALYWYRQSLGQGLEFLIYFQGNSAPDKSGLPSDRFSAERTGGSVSTLTIQRTQQEDSAVYLCASSLDGASEQYFGPGTRLTVT.

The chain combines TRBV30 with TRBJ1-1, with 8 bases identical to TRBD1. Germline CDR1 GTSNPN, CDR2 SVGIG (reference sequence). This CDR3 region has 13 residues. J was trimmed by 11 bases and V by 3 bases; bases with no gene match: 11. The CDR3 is CAWRPGQGMWAFF. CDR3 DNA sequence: TGTGCCTGGAGACCCGGACAGGGAATGTGGGCTTTCTTT.

For the CDR3, the DNA is TGTGCCAGCAGCTTAGGTCATCGACTAGCGGGCACAGATACGCAGTATTTT. It encodes CASSLGHRLAGTDTQYF. The rearrangement links TRBV7-2 to TRBJ2-3, with TRBD2 matching 9 bases. CDR1 SGHTA and CDR2 FQGNSA come from the germline V gene. There are 17 residues in the CDR3. V trimming: 1 base; J trimming: 1 base; junction bases outside the gene matches: 6.

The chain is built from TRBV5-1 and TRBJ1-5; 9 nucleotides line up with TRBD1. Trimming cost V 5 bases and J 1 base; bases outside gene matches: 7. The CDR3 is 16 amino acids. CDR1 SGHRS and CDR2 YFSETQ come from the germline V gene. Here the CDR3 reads CASSLNGQGSNQPQHF. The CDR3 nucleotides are TGCGCCAGCAGTCTCAACGGACAGGGGAGCAATCAGCCCCAGCATTTT.

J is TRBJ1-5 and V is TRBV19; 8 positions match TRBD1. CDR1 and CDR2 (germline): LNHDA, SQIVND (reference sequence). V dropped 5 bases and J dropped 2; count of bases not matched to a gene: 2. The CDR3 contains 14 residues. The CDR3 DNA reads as TGTGCCAGTAGTGACAGGGGCGGCAATCAGCCCCAGCATTTT. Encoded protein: CASSDRGGNQPQHF.

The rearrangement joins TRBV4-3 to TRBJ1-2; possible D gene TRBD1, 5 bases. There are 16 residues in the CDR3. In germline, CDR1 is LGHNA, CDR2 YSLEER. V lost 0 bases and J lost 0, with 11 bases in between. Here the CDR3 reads CASSQEPRAPNYGYTF. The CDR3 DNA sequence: TGCGCCAGCAGCCAAGAACCCAGGGCGCCTAACTATGGCTACACCTTC.

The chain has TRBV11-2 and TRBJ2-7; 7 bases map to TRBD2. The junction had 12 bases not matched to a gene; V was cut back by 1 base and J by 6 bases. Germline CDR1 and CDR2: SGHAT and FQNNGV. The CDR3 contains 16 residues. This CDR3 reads CASSLAPGEGPPEQYF. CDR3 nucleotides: TGTGCCAGCAGCTTAGCCCCGGGGGAGGGTCCTCCCGAGCAGTACTTC.

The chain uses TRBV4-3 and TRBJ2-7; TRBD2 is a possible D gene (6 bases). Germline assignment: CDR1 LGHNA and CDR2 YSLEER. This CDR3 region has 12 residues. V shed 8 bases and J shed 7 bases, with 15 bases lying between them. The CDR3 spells CASGPGRGEQYF. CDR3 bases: TGCGCCAGCGGGCCGGGCCGGGGGGAGCAGTACTTC.

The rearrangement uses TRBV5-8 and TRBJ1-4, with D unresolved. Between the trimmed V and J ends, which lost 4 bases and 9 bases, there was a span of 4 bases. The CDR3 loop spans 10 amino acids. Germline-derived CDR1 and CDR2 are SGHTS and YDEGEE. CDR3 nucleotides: TGTGCCAGCAGCGGCCAAAAACTGTTTTTT. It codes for CASSGQKLFF.

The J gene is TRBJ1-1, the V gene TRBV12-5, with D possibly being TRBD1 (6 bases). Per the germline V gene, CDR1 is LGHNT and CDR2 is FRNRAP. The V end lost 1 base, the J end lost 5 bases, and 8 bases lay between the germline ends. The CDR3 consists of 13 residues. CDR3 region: CASGLEQGTEAFF. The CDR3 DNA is TGTGCTAGTGGTTTGGAACAGGGTACTGAAGCTTTCTTT.

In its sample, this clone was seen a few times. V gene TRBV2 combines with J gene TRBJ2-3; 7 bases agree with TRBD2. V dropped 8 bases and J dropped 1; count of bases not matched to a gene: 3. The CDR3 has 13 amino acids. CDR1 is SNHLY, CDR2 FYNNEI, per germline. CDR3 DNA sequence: TGTGCCAGCGGGGGGGTGGGCACAGATACGCAGTATTTT. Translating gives CASGGVGTDTQYF.

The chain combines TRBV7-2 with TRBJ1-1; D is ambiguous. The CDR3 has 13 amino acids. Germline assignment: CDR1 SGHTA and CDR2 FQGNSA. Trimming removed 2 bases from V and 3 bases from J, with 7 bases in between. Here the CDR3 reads CASSLTEHTEAFF. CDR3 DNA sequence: TGTGCCAGCAGCTTAACAGAGCACACTGAAGCTTTCTTT.

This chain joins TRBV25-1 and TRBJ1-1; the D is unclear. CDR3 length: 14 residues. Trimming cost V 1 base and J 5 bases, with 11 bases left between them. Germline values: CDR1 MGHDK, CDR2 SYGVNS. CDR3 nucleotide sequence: TGTGCCAGCAGTGAATGGAGGGAACCGACTGAAGCTTTCTTT. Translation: CASSEWREPTEAFF.

The CDR3 DNA reads as TGTGCCAGTAGTATAAGCGGGACAGGGGCATTCTACGAGCAGTACTTC. Its protein is CASSISGTGAFYEQYF. V is TRBV19 and J is TRBJ2-7; 10 bases are a match to TRBD1. Germline lookup yields CDR1 LNHDA and CDR2 SQIVND (reference sequence). J lost 3 bases, V lost 2 bases, and 7 bases had no gene match. The CDR3 consists of 16 residues.

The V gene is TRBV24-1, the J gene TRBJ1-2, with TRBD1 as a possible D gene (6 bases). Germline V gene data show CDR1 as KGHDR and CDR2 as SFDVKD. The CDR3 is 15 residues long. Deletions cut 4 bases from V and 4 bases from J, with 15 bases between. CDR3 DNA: TGTGCCACCAGTGACCCGGCGGGGGGCGCCTATGGCTACACCTTC. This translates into CATSDPAGGAYGYTF.

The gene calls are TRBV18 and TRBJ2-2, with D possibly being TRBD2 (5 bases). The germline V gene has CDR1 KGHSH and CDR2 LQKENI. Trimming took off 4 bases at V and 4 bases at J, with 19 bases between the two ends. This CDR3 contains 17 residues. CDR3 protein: CASSHDVLPEGTGELFF. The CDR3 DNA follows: TGTGCCAGCTCACACGACGTACTACCCGAGGGCACCGGGGAGCTGTTTTTT. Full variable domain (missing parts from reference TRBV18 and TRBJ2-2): NAGVMQNPRHLVRRRGQEARLRCSPMKGHSHVYWYRQLPEEGLKFMVYLQKENIIDESGMPKERFSAEFPKEGPSILRIQQVVRGDSAAYFCASSHDVLPEGTGELFFGEGSRLTVL.

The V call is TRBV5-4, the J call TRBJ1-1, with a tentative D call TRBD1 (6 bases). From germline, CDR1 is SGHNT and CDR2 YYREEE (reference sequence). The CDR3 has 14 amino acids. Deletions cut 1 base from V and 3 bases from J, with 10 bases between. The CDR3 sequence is CASSLIRGDTEAFF. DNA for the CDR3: TGTGCCAGCAGCTTGATCAGGGGAGACACTGAAGCTTTCTTT.

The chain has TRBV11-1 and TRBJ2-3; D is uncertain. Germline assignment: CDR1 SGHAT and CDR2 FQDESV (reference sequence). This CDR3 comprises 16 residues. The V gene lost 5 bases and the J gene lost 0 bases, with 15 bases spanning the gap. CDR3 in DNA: TGTGCCAGCAGCGCTGCCTGGGTGTCAAGCACAGATACGCAGTATTTT. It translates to CASSAAWVSSTDTQYF.

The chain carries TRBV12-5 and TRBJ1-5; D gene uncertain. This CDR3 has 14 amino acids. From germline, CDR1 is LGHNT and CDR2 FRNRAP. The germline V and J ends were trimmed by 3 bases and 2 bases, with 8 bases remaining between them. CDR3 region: CASGFGARNQPQHF. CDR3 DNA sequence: TGTGCTAGTGGTTTCGGCGCCCGCAATCAGCCCCAGCATTTT.

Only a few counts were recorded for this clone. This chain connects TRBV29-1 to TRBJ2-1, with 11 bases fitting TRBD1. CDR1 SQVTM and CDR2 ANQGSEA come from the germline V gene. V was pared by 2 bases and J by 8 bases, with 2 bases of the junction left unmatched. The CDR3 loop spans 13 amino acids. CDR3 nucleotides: TGCAGCGTTGAATGGGGACAGGGGGATGAGCAGTTCTTC. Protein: CSVEWGQGDEQFF.

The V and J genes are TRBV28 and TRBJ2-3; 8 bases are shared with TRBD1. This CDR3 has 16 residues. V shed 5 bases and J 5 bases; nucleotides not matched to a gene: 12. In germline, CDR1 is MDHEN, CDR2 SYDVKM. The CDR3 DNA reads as TGTGCCAGCAGTGGTACCCTCAGGACAGGGCTAGATACGCAGTATTTT. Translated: CASSGTLRTGLDTQYF.